The rows below give T cell receptor beta chains drawn from one sample of a study of blood T cell repertoires in COVID-19. Assay used: immunoSEQ multiplex PCR; TCRdb lists only in-frame clones, some missing. The table has roughly 74,000 clones, about 89% seen once. The sample consisted of PBMCs or T cells enriched from blood (not recorded which). The receptors were sampled from a woman between 45 and 65 years old with acute COVID-19. CDR3s include the opening cysteine and the closing phenylalanine or tryptophan. D genes are given only for firm matches. Expanded clones get a size class; other rows say once, few or many, or leave the size out.

J	size	V	length	D	DNA	CDR3
TRBJ1-6	few	TRBV7-3	16	.	TGTGCCAGCAGCTTGACAGGCCAACCTAATAATTCACCCCTCCACTTT	CASSLTGQPNNSPLHF
TRBJ2-1	.	TRBV11-2	15	TRBD2	TGTGCCAGCAGCCGGTCGGGACTAGCTTACAATGAGCAGTTCTTC	CASSRSGLAYNEQFF
TRBJ1-2	.	TRBV2	15	.	TGTGCCAGCAGAATCAGGGAAGGGGCGTTTAATGGCTACACCTTC	CASRIREGAFNGYTF
TRBJ2-1	.	TRBV12-5	15	TRBD2	TGTGCTAGTGGTTTCTTAGCGGGATCGGGGAATGAGCAGTTCTTC	CASGFLAGSGNEQFF
TRBJ2-1	.	TRBV4-2	15	.	TGTGCCAGCAGCCAAGGCCTAGCTGACGACAATGAGCAGTTCTTC	CASSQGLADDNEQFF
TRBJ2-5	.	TRBV3-1/TRBV3-2	18	TRBD2	TGTGCCAGCAGCTTTAATACACCCGGGGGGGGGTTCCTGTCGACCCAGTACTTC	CASSFNTPGGGFLSTQYF
TRBJ2-7	.	TRBV16	13	TRBD1	TGTGCCAGCGGTATACGACAGGGGGACGAGCAGTACTTC	CASGIRQGDEQYF
TRBJ1-6	.	TRBV6-5	14	.	TGTGCCAGCAGTCCCAGTGGGGGGAATTCACCCCTCCACTTT	CASSPSGGNSPLHF
TRBJ1-4	.	TRBV12-5	18	TRBD1	TGTGCTAGTGCCCTATGGTCAGGGGGCTGGGTAACTAATGAAAAACTGTTTTTT	CASALWSGGWVTNEKLFF
TRBJ2-1	.	TRBV13	14	TRBD2	TGTGCCAGCAGCCCGGGACTAGCAGGCAATGAGCAGTTCTTC	CASSPGLAGNEQFF
TRBJ1-2	.	TRBV4-3	15	.	TGCGCCAGCAGCCTGCCTGGGGCAGTTTTCTATGGCTACACCTTC	CASSLPGAVFYGYTF
TRBJ1-5	.	TRBV27	14	TRBD1	TGTGCCAGCAGTTTATACAGGGGAAATCAGCCCCAGCATTTT	CASSLYRGNQPQHF
TRBJ2-3	.	TRBV7-2	14	.	TGTGCCAGCAGCTATACAGGGTCCACAGATACGCAGTATTTT	CASSYTGSTDTQYF
TRBJ2-3	once	TRBV3-1/TRBV3-2	12	.	TGTGCCAGCAGCCAGGGGCCGGATACGCAGTATTTT	CASSQGPDTQYF
TRBJ1-3	.	TRBV2	11	.	TGTGCCAGCATGATGGGCGACACCATATATTTT	CASMMGDTIYF
TRBJ2-5	once	TRBV7-9	17	TRBD2	TGTGCCAGCAGCCCCTACGGGACTAGCGGATATCAAGAGACCCAGTACTTC	CASSPYGTSGYQETQYF
TRBJ2-7	few	TRBV12-5	14	.	TGTGCTAGTGGTTTGGACAGGGTCCGCTACGAGCAGTACTTC	CASGLDRVRYEQYF
TRBJ2-1	.	TRBV19	15	TRBD2	TGTGCCAGTAACCCGACTAGCGGGGGCTACAATGAGCAGTTCTTC	CASNPTSGGYNEQFF
TRBJ1-1	once	TRBV5-1	11	TRBD1	TGCGCCAGCAGCGACAGGGAGAAAGCTTTCTTT	CASSDREKAFF
TRBJ2-1	.	TRBV2	11	.	TGTGCCATCAACAGGGATTTTGAGCAGTTCTTC	CAINRDFEQFF
TRBJ1-1	.	TRBV21-1	17	.	TGTGCCAGCAACTTAACAGGGACATCCCGGCAGAACACTGAAGCTTTCTTT	CASNLTGTSRQNTEAFF
TRBJ2-5	.	TRBV7-2	17	TRBD2	TGTGCCAGCAGCTTAGGAAGACTAGCGGGAGGTCAAGAGACCCAGTACTTC	CASSLGRLAGGQETQYF